A selection of T cell receptor beta chains follows, all from one sample in a study of T cells in Graves' hyperthyroidism and ophthalmopathy. TCRdb reanalysed the multiplex PCR reads using MiXCR and keeps one entry per CDR3 protein. The data show roughly 510,000 distinct CDR3 sequences, about 45% seen once. Sequencing input: peripheral blood or thyroid tissue (not recorded which). These receptors originate from an adult woman with Graves' disease, either hyperthyroidism or ophthalmopathy (not recorded which). Each CDR3 is given with its conserved first and last residue. A D gene is named only where the DNA matches it firmly. Clone size is given for some rows only: seen once, a few or many times, or a class if the clone is expanded.

V gene	clone size	D gene	J gene	CDR3 DNA	CDR3 protein
TRBV10-2	NA	NA	TRBJ2-5	TGCGCCAGCAGTGAGGGTTACGAGACCCAGTACTTC	CASSEGYETQYF
TRBV5-1	once	TRBD2	TRBJ2-7	TGCGCCAGCAGTAGCGGGGGACCTCCCTACGAGCAGTACTTC	CASSSGGPPYEQYF
TRBV5-1	NA	NA	TRBJ1-2	TGCGCCAGCAGGGGGCAAAACTATGGCTACACCTTC	CASRGQNYGYTF
TRBV5-1	NA	NA	TRBJ1-2	TGCGCCAGCAGCATACAGGTATCCTATGGCTACACCTTC	CASSIQVSYGYTF
TRBV24-1	NA	NA	TRBJ2-2	TGTGCCACCAGTTCCCCTTCCGGGACGGCGAACACCGGGGAGCTGTTTTTT	CATSSPSGTANTGELFF
TRBV7-3	many	NA	TRBJ1-1	TGTGCCAGCAGCTTAAGGGATACGTTTACTGAAGCTTTCTTT	CASSLRDTFTEAFF
TRBV18	NA	TRBD1	TRBJ1-1	TGTGCCAGCTCACCATTCGAGGGGGCGAGGACTGAAGCTTTCTTT	CASSPFEGARTEAFF
TRBV7-6	NA	NA	TRBJ2-5	TGTGCCAGCAGCCAAGTGGCGGGGCGCCAAGAGACCCAGTACTTC	CASSQVAGRQETQYF
TRBV19	NA	NA	TRBJ1-2	TGTGCCACCTCTTGGACCGGGCCGACTTATGGCTACACCTTC	CATSWTGPTYGYTF
TRBV20-1	NA	NA	TRBJ2-1	TGCAGTGCTAGGTCCGGCAATGAGCAGTTCTTC	CSARSGNEQFF
TRBV12-3/TRBV12-4	NA	NA	TRBJ2-6	TGTGCCAGCAGCGTTGGGACCCTCGGGGCCAACGTCCTGACTTTC	CASSVGTLGANVLTF
TRBV7-3	NA	NA	TRBJ1-1	TGTGCCAGCAGTCCGAGGCCGGTGAACACTGAAGCTTTCTTT	CASSPRPVNTEAFF
TRBV5-1	NA	NA	TRBJ1-2	TGCGCCAGCAGCGTCAGCGGGAGGGTCTACACCTTC	CASSVSGRVYTF
TRBV7-9	few	NA	TRBJ1-2	TGTGCCAGCAGCCACCGGGAGGGGCTCAGCGGCTACACCTTC	CASSHREGLSGYTF
TRBV2	NA	TRBD1	TRBJ1-1	TGTGCCAGCAGTACAGGGGGCCCGACTGAAGCTTTCTTT	CASSTGGPTEAFF
TRBV20-1	once	NA	TRBJ1-6	TGCAGTGCTAGAGATAGGGGAAAGGATTCACCCCTCCACTTT	CSARDRGKDSPLHF
TRBV9	NA	NA	TRBJ1-2	TGTGCCAGCAGCGTAGGACGTCCCGGTGGCTACACCTTC	CASSVGRPGGYTF
TRBV7-2	NA	NA	TRBJ2-5	TGTGCCAGCAGCTTGCAAGTACCGGAGACCCAGTACTTC	CASSLQVPETQYF
TRBV2	many	NA	TRBJ1-2	TGTGCCAGCACTGGAACAGGGACTGGCTACACCTTC	CASTGTGTGYTF
TRBV19	NA	TRBD1	TRBJ1-1	TGTGCCAGTAGTACGGACAGGACTAACACTGAAGCTTTCTTT	CASSTDRTNTEAFF
TRBV5-1	many	NA	TRBJ1-1	TGCGCCAGCGGAATGAGTACTGCGGGGATCGCTGAAGCTTTCTTT	CASGMSTAGIAEAFF
TRBV29-1	few	NA	TRBJ2-3	TGCAGCGTTGAATCGGCAAGTAGCACAGATACGCAGTATTTT	CSVESASSTDTQYF
TRBV9	NA	NA	TRBJ2-7	TGTGCCAGCAGCGTAGCTCCGACCTACGAGCAGTACTTC	CASSVAPTYEQYF
TRBV12-3/TRBV12-4	many	NA	TRBJ1-2	TGTGCCAGCAGTATTAAGCGGACAGCGAGTAACTATGGCTACACCTTC	CASSIKRTASNYGYTF
TRBV20-1	many	NA	TRBJ1-3	TGCAGTGCTCATAGGGTAGCAGGAAACACCATATATTTT	CSAHRVAGNTIYF
TRBV5-5	NA	NA	TRBJ2-2	TGTGCCAGCAGCTTGGATGGAGAGCTAACCGGGGAGCTGTTTTTT	CASSLDGELTGELFF
TRBV24-1	few	NA	TRBJ2-2	TGTGCCACCCGTAGCGGAGGGGGCACCGGGGAGCTGTTTTTT	CATRSGGGTGELFF
TRBV6-6	once	NA	TRBJ1-2	TGTGCCAGCAAAGAGGGGTTGGGCTACACCTTC	CASKEGLGYTF